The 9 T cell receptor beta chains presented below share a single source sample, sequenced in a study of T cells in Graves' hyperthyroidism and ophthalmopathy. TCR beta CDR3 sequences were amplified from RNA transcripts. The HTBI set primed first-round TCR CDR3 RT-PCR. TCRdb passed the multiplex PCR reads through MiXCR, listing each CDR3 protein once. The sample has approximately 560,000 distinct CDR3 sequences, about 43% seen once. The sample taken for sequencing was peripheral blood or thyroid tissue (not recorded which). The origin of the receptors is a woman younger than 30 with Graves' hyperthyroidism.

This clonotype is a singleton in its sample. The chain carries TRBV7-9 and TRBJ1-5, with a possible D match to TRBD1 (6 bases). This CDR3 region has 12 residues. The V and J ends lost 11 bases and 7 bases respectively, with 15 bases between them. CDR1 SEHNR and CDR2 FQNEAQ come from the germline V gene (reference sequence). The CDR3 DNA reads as TGTGCCTGGAGCACAGGGAGACAGCCCCAGCATTTT. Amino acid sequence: CAWSTGRQPQHF.

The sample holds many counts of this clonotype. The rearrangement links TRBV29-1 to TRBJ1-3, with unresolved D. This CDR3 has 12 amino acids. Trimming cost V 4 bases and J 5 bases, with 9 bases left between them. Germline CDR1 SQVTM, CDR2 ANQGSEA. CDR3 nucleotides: TGCAGCGTTGTACCCGATCGAAACACCATATATTTT. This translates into CSVVPDRNTIYF.

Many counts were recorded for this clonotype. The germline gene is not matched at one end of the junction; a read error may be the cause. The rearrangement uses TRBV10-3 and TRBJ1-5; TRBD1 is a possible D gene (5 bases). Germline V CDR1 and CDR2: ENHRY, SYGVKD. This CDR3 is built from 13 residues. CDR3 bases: TGTGCCAGCAGTTACCTCGACAGTCAGCCCCAGCATTTT. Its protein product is CASSYLDSQPQHF.

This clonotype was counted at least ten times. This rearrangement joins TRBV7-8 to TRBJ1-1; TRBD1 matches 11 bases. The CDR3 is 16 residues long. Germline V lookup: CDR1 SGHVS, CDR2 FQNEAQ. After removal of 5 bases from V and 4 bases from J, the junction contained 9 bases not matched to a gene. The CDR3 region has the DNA TGTGCCAGCAGCATTGGACAGGGGGCGGGAGCCACTGAAGCTTTCTTT. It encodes CASSIGQGAGATEAFF.

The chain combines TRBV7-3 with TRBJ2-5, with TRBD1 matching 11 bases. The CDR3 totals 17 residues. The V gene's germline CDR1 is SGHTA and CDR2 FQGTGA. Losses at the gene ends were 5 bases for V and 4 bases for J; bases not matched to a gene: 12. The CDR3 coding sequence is TGTGCCAGCAGCCCAAGGACAGGGGGCGCGGGAGTAGAGACCCAGTACTTC. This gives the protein CASSPRTGGAGVETQYF.

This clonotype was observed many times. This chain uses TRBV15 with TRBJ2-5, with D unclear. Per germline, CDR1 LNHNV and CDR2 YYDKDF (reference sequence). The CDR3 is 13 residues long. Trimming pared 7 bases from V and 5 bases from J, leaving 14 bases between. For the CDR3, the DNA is TGTGCCACCAAACGGGCCTCCCAGGAGACCCAGTACTTC. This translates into CATKRASQETQYF.

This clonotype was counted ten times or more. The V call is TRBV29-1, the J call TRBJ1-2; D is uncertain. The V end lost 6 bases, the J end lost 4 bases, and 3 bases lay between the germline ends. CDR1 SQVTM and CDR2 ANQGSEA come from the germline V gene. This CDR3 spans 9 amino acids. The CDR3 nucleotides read TGCAGCGTAAGCTATGGCTACACCTTC. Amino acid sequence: CSVSYGYTF.

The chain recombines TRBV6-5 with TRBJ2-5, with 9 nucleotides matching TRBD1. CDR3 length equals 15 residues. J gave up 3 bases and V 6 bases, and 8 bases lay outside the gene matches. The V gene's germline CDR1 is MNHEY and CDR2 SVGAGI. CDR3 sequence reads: CASSKPRDREETQYF. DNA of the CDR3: TGTGCCAGCAGCAAACCCCGGGACAGGGAAGAGACCCAGTACTTC.

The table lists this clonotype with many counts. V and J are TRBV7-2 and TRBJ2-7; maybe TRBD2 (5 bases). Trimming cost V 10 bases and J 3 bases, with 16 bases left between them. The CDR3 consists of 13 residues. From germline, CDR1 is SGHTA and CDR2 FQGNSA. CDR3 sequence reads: CATTDGLHYEQYF. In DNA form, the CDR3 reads TGTGCCACCACAGACGGACTTCACTACGAGCAGTACTTC. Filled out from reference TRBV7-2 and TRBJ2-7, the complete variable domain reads GAGVSQSPSNKVTEKGKDVELRCDPISGHTALYWYRQSLGQGLEFLIYFQGNSAPDKSGLPSDRFSAERTGGSVSTLTIQRTQQEDSAVYLCATTDGLHYEQYFGPGTRLTVT.